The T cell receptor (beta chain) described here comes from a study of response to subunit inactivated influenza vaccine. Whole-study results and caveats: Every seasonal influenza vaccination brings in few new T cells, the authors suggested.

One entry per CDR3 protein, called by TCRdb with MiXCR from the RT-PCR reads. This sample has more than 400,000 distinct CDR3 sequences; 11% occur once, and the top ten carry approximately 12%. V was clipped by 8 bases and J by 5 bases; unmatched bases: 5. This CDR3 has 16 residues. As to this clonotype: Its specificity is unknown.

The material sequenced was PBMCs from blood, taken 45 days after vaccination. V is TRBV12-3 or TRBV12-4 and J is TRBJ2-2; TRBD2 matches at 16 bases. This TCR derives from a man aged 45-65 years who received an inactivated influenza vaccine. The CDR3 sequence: CASGTSGGARTGELFF. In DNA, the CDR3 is TGTGCCAGCGGGACTAGCGGGGGGGCGAGAACCGGGGAGCTGTTTTTT.